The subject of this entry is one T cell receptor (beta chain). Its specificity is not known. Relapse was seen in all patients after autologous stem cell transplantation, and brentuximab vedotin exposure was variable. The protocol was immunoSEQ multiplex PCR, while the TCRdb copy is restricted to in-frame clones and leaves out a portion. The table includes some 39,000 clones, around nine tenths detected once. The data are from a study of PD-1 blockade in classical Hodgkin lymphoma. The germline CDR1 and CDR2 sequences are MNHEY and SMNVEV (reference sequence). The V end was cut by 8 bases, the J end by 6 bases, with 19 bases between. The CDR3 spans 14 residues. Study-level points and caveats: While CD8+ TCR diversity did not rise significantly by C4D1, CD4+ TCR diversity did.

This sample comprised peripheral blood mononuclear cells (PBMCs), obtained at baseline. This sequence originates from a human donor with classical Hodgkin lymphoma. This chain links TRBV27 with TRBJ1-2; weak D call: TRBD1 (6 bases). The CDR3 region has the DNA TGTGCCAGCGGGACCTTCAGGGGTGGGCATGGCTACACCTTC. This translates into CASGTFRGGHGYTF.